A selection of T cell receptor beta chains follows, all from one sample in a study of OX40 agonist ivuxolimab in advanced cancers. Assay used: immunoSEQ multiplex PCR; TCRdb lists only in-frame clones, some missing. The sample comprises 65,000 to 90,000 clones, around 90% of which are singletons, and 0.5% to 0.55% rests with the top ten. The source material was CD4+ or CD8+ T cells sorted from blood, sampled in a trial of the OX40 agonist ivuxolimab. The receptors shown here come from an adult with an advanced solid tumor such as melanoma, head and neck, liver or kidney cancer. Both conserved end residues are part of each CDR3. Each record gives: V gene, D gene, clone size, J gene, CDR3 DNA, CDR3 protein. D genes are given only for firm matches. Expanded clones get a size class; other rows say once, few or many, or leave the size out.

v_gene: TRBV4-1
d_gene: -
abundance: -
j_gene: TRBJ2-2
CDR3nt: TGCGCCAGCAGCCACAAAGGAGACCTACACCAAACCATAACCGGGGAGCTGTTTTTT
CDR3aa: CASSHKGDLHQTITGELFF

v_gene: TRBV28
d_gene: -
abundance: -
j_gene: TRBJ2-7
CDR3nt: TGTGCCAGCGGCCTAGGTACAGGGAGGTACGAGCAGTACTTC
CDR3aa: CASGLGTGRYEQYF

v_gene: TRBV19
d_gene: -
abundance: -
j_gene: TRBJ2-1
CDR3nt: TGTGCCAGTAGTATATTCCTAGCTCGGCGGAATGAGCAGTTCTTC
CDR3aa: CASSIFLARRNEQFF

v_gene: TRBV7-3
d_gene: -
abundance: once
j_gene: TRBJ2-2
CDR3nt: TGTGCCAGCAGCCGGAACAGGGACACCGGGGAGCTGTTTTTT
CDR3aa: CASSRNRDTGELFF

v_gene: TRBV30
d_gene: -
abundance: -
j_gene: TRBJ2-5
CDR3nt: TGTGCCTGGAATTCGAGGCCAGCCCAAGAGACCCAGTACTTC
CDR3aa: CAWNSRPAQETQYF

v_gene: TRBV14
d_gene: -
abundance: -
j_gene: TRBJ2-1
CDR3nt: TGTGCCAGCAGCGCTGAGACCTACAATGAGCAGTTCTTC
CDR3aa: CASSAETYNEQFF

v_gene: TRBV27
d_gene: -
abundance: -
j_gene: TRBJ2-1
CDR3nt: TGTGCCAGCAGCCTTAGACGGGGGAGGGAGCAGTTCTTC
CDR3aa: CASSLRRGREQFF

v_gene: TRBV11-2
d_gene: TRBD1
abundance: -
j_gene: TRBJ2-7
CDR3nt: TGTGCCAGCAGCAAAGGGACAGGGGGACCGTACGAGCAGTACTTC
CDR3aa: CASSKGTGGPYEQYF

v_gene: TRBV7-2
d_gene: TRBD1
abundance: -
j_gene: TRBJ1-5
CDR3nt: TGTGCCAGCAGCTGGACAGGGGTAAATCAGCCCCAGCATTTT
CDR3aa: CASSWTGVNQPQHF

v_gene: TRBV9
d_gene: -
abundance: -
j_gene: TRBJ2-2
CDR3nt: TGTGCCAGCAGCGGACTTGATCCCGGCGGGGAGCTGTTTTTT
CDR3aa: CASSGLDPGGELFF

v_gene: TRBV7-2
d_gene: TRBD1
abundance: -
j_gene: TRBJ1-5
CDR3nt: TGTGCCAGCAGCCTACGGACAGGGTGGGTTCAGCCCCAGCATTTT
CDR3aa: CASSLRTGWVQPQHF

v_gene: TRBV5-1
d_gene: TRBD2
abundance: once
j_gene: TRBJ2-1
CDR3nt: TGCGCCAGCAGCTTGGTGGTAGCGGGCCCCAATGAGCAGTTCTTC
CDR3aa: CASSLVVAGPNEQFF

v_gene: TRBV5-1
d_gene: -
abundance: -
j_gene: TRBJ2-5
CDR3nt: TGCGCCAGCAGGCGGACGGCCCCACCAGAGACCCAGTACTTC
CDR3aa: CASRRTAPPETQYF

v_gene: TRBV15
d_gene: -
abundance: once
j_gene: TRBJ2-5
CDR3nt: TGTGCCACCAGCAGAGGGACAGCGTACCAAGAGACCCAGTACTTC
CDR3aa: CATSRGTAYQETQYF

v_gene: TRBV9
d_gene: -
abundance: -
j_gene: TRBJ2-1
CDR3nt: TGTGCCAGCAGCGTACCTACGTCCTCCGCATCCGGACGTGAGCATGAGCAGTTCTTC
CDR3aa: CASSVPTSSASGREHEQFF

v_gene: TRBV28
d_gene: TRBD2
abundance: once
j_gene: TRBJ2-1
CDR3nt: TGTGCCAGCAGTACCAACCTAGCGGTTGGGGAGCAGTTCTTC
CDR3aa: CASSTNLAVGEQFF

v_gene: TRBV2
d_gene: -
abundance: -
j_gene: TRBJ2-5
CDR3nt: TGTGCCAGCAGCACCCAAGAGACCCAGTACTTC
CDR3aa: CASSTQETQYF

v_gene: TRBV7-3
d_gene: TRBD1
abundance: -
j_gene: TRBJ1-1
CDR3nt: TGTGCCAGCAGCTCGGGGACAGGGGGCGAAGCTTTCTTT
CDR3aa: CASSSGTGGEAFF

v_gene: TRBV28
d_gene: -
abundance: -
j_gene: TRBJ2-5
CDR3nt: TGTGCCAGCAGTCCTCCCGACACTACCCTCCAAGAGACCCAGTACTTC
CDR3aa: CASSPPDTTLQETQYF

v_gene: TRBV7-2
d_gene: -
abundance: -
j_gene: TRBJ2-1
CDR3nt: TGTGCCAGCAGCTTAGCGAGCCACGGCGATGAGCAGTTCTTC
CDR3aa: CASSLASHGDEQFF

v_gene: TRBV2
d_gene: -
abundance: -
j_gene: TRBJ2-7
CDR3nt: TGTGCCAGCAGTGAGGCCAGGGTTAAGACCTACGAGCAGTACTTC
CDR3aa: CASSEARVKTYEQYF

v_gene: TRBV7-2
d_gene: TRBD1
abundance: once
j_gene: TRBJ1-2
CDR3nt: TGTGCCAGCAGCCGCGCCGGGACAGGGACGGGCTACACCTTC
CDR3aa: CASSRAGTGTGYTF

v_gene: TRBV5-1
d_gene: -
abundance: -
j_gene: TRBJ2-1
CDR3nt: TGCGCCAGCAGCTTGGAGGGGGGCCGGTACGATGAGCAGTTCTTC
CDR3aa: CASSLEGGRYDEQFF

v_gene: TRBV27
d_gene: -
abundance: -
j_gene: TRBJ2-2
CDR3nt: TGTGCCAGCAGTCTAATCAGGGCTACCGGGGAGCTGTTTTTT
CDR3aa: CASSLIRATGELFF

v_gene: TRBV9
d_gene: TRBD2
abundance: -
j_gene: TRBJ2-3
CDR3nt: TGTGCCAGCAGCGCCGCGGGAGTGGTAGATACGCAGTATTTT
CDR3aa: CASSAAGVVDTQYF

v_gene: TRBV7-9
d_gene: -
abundance: few
j_gene: TRBJ2-5
CDR3nt: TGTGCCAGCAGCTTAGATGGCGTGGCCCAGTACTTC
CDR3aa: CASSLDGVAQYF

v_gene: TRBV19
d_gene: -
abundance: -
j_gene: TRBJ1-1
CDR3nt: TGTGCCAGTAGTAAACACGGGGACACTGAAGCTTTCTTT
CDR3aa: CASSKHGDTEAFF

v_gene: TRBV5-1
d_gene: -
abundance: -
j_gene: TRBJ1-3
CDR3nt: TGCGCCAGCAGCTTGGAGGGGCTGGACTCTGGAAACACCATATATTTT
CDR3aa: CASSLEGLDSGNTIYF

v_gene: TRBV6-8
d_gene: -
abundance: -
j_gene: TRBJ2-5
CDR3nt: TGTGCCAGCAGCTTCCAAGAGACCCAGTACTTC
CDR3aa: CASSFQETQYF

v_gene: TRBV20-1
d_gene: -
abundance: -
j_gene: TRBJ1-3
CDR3nt: TGCAGTGCTGAACGAGAAAACACCATATATTTT
CDR3aa: CSAERENTIYF

v_gene: TRBV19
d_gene: -
abundance: -
j_gene: TRBJ1-5
CDR3nt: TGTGCCAGTAGTATAGGGCAGGGAGATAGCAATCAGCCCCAGCATTTT
CDR3aa: CASSIGQGDSNQPQHF

v_gene: TRBV19
d_gene: TRBD2
abundance: -
j_gene: TRBJ2-1
CDR3nt: TGTGCCAGTAGTATTCTGGGACTAGCATATGAGCAGTTCTTC
CDR3aa: CASSILGLAYEQFF

v_gene: TRBV7-9
d_gene: -
abundance: once
j_gene: TRBJ2-1
CDR3nt: TGTGCCAGCAGCGTAAGGACCTACAATGAGCAGTTCTTC
CDR3aa: CASSVRTYNEQFF

v_gene: TRBV6-1
d_gene: -
abundance: -
j_gene: TRBJ1-2
CDR3nt: TGTGCCAGCAGCGAGGTGTGGACAGAAAATGGCTACACCTTC
CDR3aa: CASSEVWTENGYTF

v_gene: TRBV27
d_gene: -
abundance: -
j_gene: TRBJ2-2
CDR3nt: TGTGCCAGCAGTTTATCTCGGGCGGCCGGGGAGCTGTTTTTT
CDR3aa: CASSLSRAAGELFF

v_gene: TRBV10-3
d_gene: TRBD1
abundance: -
j_gene: TRBJ1-2
CDR3nt: TGTGCCATCAGCGTGACAGGGGTCGGCTATGGCTACACCTTC
CDR3aa: CAISVTGVGYGYTF

v_gene: TRBV7-9
d_gene: -
abundance: -
j_gene: TRBJ2-1
CDR3nt: TGTGCCAGCAGCTTAGGCGGGACGAACTACAATGAGCAGTTCTTC
CDR3aa: CASSLGGTNYNEQFF

v_gene: TRBV6-5
d_gene: TRBD2
abundance: -
j_gene: TRBJ2-1
CDR3nt: TGTGCCAGCAGTTACACCAATCGGGGAGGGGTTCATGAGCAGTTCTTC
CDR3aa: CASSYTNRGGVHEQFF

v_gene: TRBV11-2
d_gene: -
abundance: once
j_gene: TRBJ2-7
CDR3nt: TGTGCCAGCAGCTTAGTCGCTGGAAAGAACGAGCAGTACTTC
CDR3aa: CASSLVAGKNEQYF

v_gene: TRBV7-2
d_gene: -
abundance: -
j_gene: TRBJ2-1
CDR3nt: TGTGCCAGCAGCGGAACTGGGGGGAGTGGCAATGAGCAGTTCTTC
CDR3aa: CASSGTGGSGNEQFF

v_gene: TRBV28
d_gene: TRBD2
abundance: -
j_gene: TRBJ2-1
CDR3nt: TGTGCCAGCAGTTTAGGAGGACTAGGAGGTAATGAGCAGTTCTTC
CDR3aa: CASSLGGLGGNEQFF

v_gene: TRBV28
d_gene: -
abundance: -
j_gene: TRBJ1-2
CDR3nt: TGTGCCACCAAGGTAGGGGCGCTCGGCTATGGCTACACCTTC
CDR3aa: CATKVGALGYGYTF

v_gene: TRBV5-1
d_gene: -
abundance: -
j_gene: TRBJ1-1
CDR3nt: TGCGCCAGCAGCTCACAGGAGACAGGCACTGAAGCTTTCTTT
CDR3aa: CASSSQETGTEAFF

v_gene: TRBV19
d_gene: TRBD1
abundance: -
j_gene: TRBJ2-1
CDR3nt: TGTGCCAGTAGTACCCACAGGACAGGGTCCCCCTACAATGAGCAGTTCTTC
CDR3aa: CASSTHRTGSPYNEQFF

v_gene: TRBV15
d_gene: -
abundance: -
j_gene: TRBJ2-3
CDR3nt: TGTGCCACCAGCAGCCCCGATACGCAGTATTTT
CDR3aa: CATSSPDTQYF

v_gene: TRBV15
d_gene: -
abundance: -
j_gene: TRBJ2-7
CDR3nt: TGTGCCACCAGCAGAGAGCGAGTAGCGAGGGAGCAGTACTTC
CDR3aa: CATSRERVAREQYF

v_gene: TRBV7-2
d_gene: -
abundance: -
j_gene: TRBJ1-2
CDR3nt: TGTGCCAGCAGCTTAGGGCAGGGAGTTCGCTACACCTTC
CDR3aa: CASSLGQGVRYTF

v_gene: TRBV4-2
d_gene: -
abundance: -
j_gene: TRBJ2-2
CDR3nt: TGTGCCAGCAGCCAAATTTACAGGGACACCGGGGAGCTGTTTTTT
CDR3aa: CASSQIYRDTGELFF

v_gene: TRBV30
d_gene: TRBD2
abundance: -
j_gene: TRBJ2-2
CDR3nt: TGTGCCTGGAGGGCGCGGGGGAGGATCGGGGAGCTGTTTTTT
CDR3aa: CAWRARGRIGELFF

v_gene: TRBV7-3
d_gene: TRBD1
abundance: -
j_gene: TRBJ2-7
CDR3nt: TGTGCCAGCAGCTTAAACAGGGGGAACGAGCAGTACTTC
CDR3aa: CASSLNRGNEQYF

v_gene: TRBV10-3
d_gene: TRBD2
abundance: -
j_gene: TRBJ2-1
CDR3nt: TGTGCCATCAGTGAGTCAACGGGACTAGCGGTCAATGAGCAGTTCTTC
CDR3aa: CAISESTGLAVNEQFF

v_gene: TRBV11-2
d_gene: -
abundance: few
j_gene: TRBJ1-4
CDR3nt: TGTGCCAGCAGCCCCTGGGGGGGGGAAAAACTGTTTTTT
CDR3aa: CASSPWGGEKLFF

v_gene: TRBV14
d_gene: -
abundance: -
j_gene: TRBJ2-1
CDR3nt: TGTGCCAGCAGCTTAGTGAATGAGCAGTTCTTC
CDR3aa: CASSLVNEQFF

v_gene: TRBV13
d_gene: TRBD2
abundance: -
j_gene: TRBJ2-7
CDR3nt: TGTGCCAGCAGCTTCCCCGCCGGAAACGGGAGGGCCGGGGAGCAGTACTTC
CDR3aa: CASSFPAGNGRAGEQYF

v_gene: TRBV7-6
d_gene: TRBD2
abundance: once
j_gene: TRBJ2-7
CDR3nt: TGTGCCAGCAGCTACCTAGCGGGAGGGCACGAGCAGTACTTC
CDR3aa: CASSYLAGGHEQYF

v_gene: TRBV4-1
d_gene: TRBD2
abundance: -
j_gene: TRBJ2-1
CDR3nt: TGCGCCAGCAGATATAGCGGGGAGAGAAATGAGCAGTTCTTC
CDR3aa: CASRYSGERNEQFF

v_gene: TRBV6-6
d_gene: -
abundance: -
j_gene: TRBJ2-7
CDR3nt: TGTGCCAGCAGACCCTACTCCGCGAATACCTACGAGCAGTACTTC
CDR3aa: CASRPYSANTYEQYF

v_gene: TRBV7-8
d_gene: -
abundance: -
j_gene: TRBJ2-7
CDR3nt: TGTGCCAGCAGCTTAGTCTCCTACGAGCAGTACTTC
CDR3aa: CASSLVSYEQYF

v_gene: TRBV5-1
d_gene: TRBD1
abundance: -
j_gene: TRBJ1-4
CDR3nt: TGCGCCAGCAGCTTGGTACAGGGGAATGAAAAACTGTTTTTT
CDR3aa: CASSLVQGNEKLFF

v_gene: TRBV2
d_gene: -
abundance: -
j_gene: TRBJ2-7
CDR3nt: TGTGCCAGCAGAAGGACAGTAGGCGCCCGGCAGTACTTC
CDR3aa: CASRRTVGARQYF